This TCR beta chain was identified during a study of cytomegalovirus exposure and HLA in healthy donors. General study points: Researchers counted around 150 TCR beta chains as cytomegalovirus-associated.

Sequencing was performed with immunoSEQ multiplex PCR; in TCRdb, only in-frame clones are kept and a portion is missing. The sample contains approximately 65,000 clones, roughly 96% of which appear only once. The donors were part of the validation cohort, which consisted of approximately 110 subjects and was separate from the first cohort of several hundred subjects. A note on this clone: The antigen is undetermined.

The V gene end was trimmed by 5 bases and the J gene end by 1 base; junction bases not matched to a gene: 8. Germline-derived CDR1 and CDR2 are SGHAT and FQNNGV. CDR3 length: 16 residues. Sequencing input: PBMCs. The receptor comes from a man aged 18 to 29 in good health and CMV-seronegative. The chain recombines TRBV11-2 with TRBJ2-1; 7 bases match TRBD1. The CDR3: CASSPRGRGSYNEQFF. The CDR3 DNA is TGTGCCAGCAGCCCCAGGGGCAGGGGGTCCTACAATGAGCAGTTCTTC.